This TCR beta chain was profiled in a study of T-cell memory formation after mild COVID-19. The CDR3 sequence is 18 residues long. Trimming removed 5 bases from V and 2 bases from J, with 22 bases in between. Many counts were recorded for this clonotype. Its antigen is still unknown. TCRdb reanalysed the 5' RACE reads using MiXCR and keeps one entry per CDR3 protein. Of 300,000 to 350,000 distinct CDR3 sequences listed, 13% are singletons. Study results and caveats: A second wave expanding day 15 to 37 was CD4+-biased; contracting clones were balanced.

The sequence derives from a man in his late teens or twenties who had mild COVID-19 (a few samples of this study predate the infection). Cell type and time point are not known. The sequencing sample was made of PBMCs or a T cell subset sorted from them (not recorded which). The chain is built from TRBV12-3 or TRBV12-4 and TRBJ1-5; D unresolved. CDR3 in DNA: TGTGCCAGCAGTCCCAAACCGGGAGGCGTATGGGGCAATCAGCCCCAGCATTTT. Translation gives CASSPKPGGVWGNQPQHF.